This T cell receptor (beta chain) was recovered during a study of CXCR3-negative and CXCR3-positive naive CD8 T cells. Study results and limitations: Hydrophobicity of TRB CDR3s was greater in CXCR3-positive naive cells than in CXCR3-negative naive cells. Freshly isolated PBMCs were used in most assays, given partial CXCR3 loss after freezing. Similar TRBV-TRBJ usage characterized naive CXCR3-negative and CXCR3-positive cells; memory cells differed.

Points on this clonotype: The antigen is undetermined.

Researchers prepared the TRB cDNA libraries using 5' RACE with UMI labels. TCRdb reprocessed the 5' RACE reads, keeping one entry per CDR3 protein, no DNA. Here the sample table reports 120,000 to 150,000 distinct CDR3 sequences. This TCR was recovered from a human donor in good health. Some clones in this sample may be carry-over from other donors' samples. The sequencing input was naive CXCR3+ CD8+ T cells from blood. The subset was: CD45RO-CCR7+CD27+CD95- naive CD8+ T cells expressing CXCR3 (TNR3+).

The CDR3 loop is CSVEGDRGTDTQYF. This chain connects TRBV29-1 to TRBJ2-3; absent DNA, TCRdb's TRBD1 call cannot be checked. CDR3 length: 14 amino acids. Per germline, CDR1 SQVTM and CDR2 ANQGSEA.